These 9 T cell receptor beta chains originate from one sample sequenced in a study of blood T cell repertoires in COVID-19. TCRdb's copy holds only in-frame clones and misses some; the assay was immunoSEQ multiplex PCR. The sample lists 250,000 to 350,000 clones, roughly 83% occurring once. Sequencing was performed on peripheral blood. The receptors shown here come from a human donor with COVID-19, enrolled during active disease. The donor label of this sample is uncertain.

The chain joins TRBV9 to TRBJ2-5, with TRBD2 as a possible D gene (5 bases). Trimming stripped 0 bases from V and 2 bases from J, with 17 bases between. Germline-derived CDR1 and CDR2 are SGDLS and YYNGEE. The CDR3 totals 17 residues. The CDR3 here is CASSVGEGRAQQETQYF. For the CDR3, the DNA is TGTGCCAGCAGCGTAGGCGAGGGTAGGGCTCAACAAGAGACCCAGTACTTC.

The CDR3 coding sequence is TGCAGCGTTGTCCCCTCTTCGTACGAGCAGTACTTC. It translates to CSVVPSSYEQYF. The chain links TRBV29-1 to TRBJ2-7; D unresolved. CDR1 is SQVTM, CDR2 ANQGSEA, per germline. The V and J ends lost 4 bases and 4 bases respectively, with 11 bases between them. The CDR3 extends over 12 amino acids.

The chain recombines TRBV7-2 with TRBJ1-5, with no clear D. V was trimmed by 5 bases and J by 3 bases, leaving 14 bases between them. Per the germline V gene, CDR1 is SGHTA and CDR2 is FQGNSA. The length of the CDR3 is 15 residues. DNA of the CDR3: TGTGCCAGCAGCCCGTTACGGGGTCCCAATCAGCCCCAGCATTTT. Protein sequence: CASSPLRGPNQPQHF. Full variable domain (outside the CDR3, taken from reference TRBV7-2 and TRBJ1-5): GAGVSQSPSNKVTEKGKDVELRCDPISGHTALYWYRQSLGQGLEFLIYFQGNSAPDKSGLPSDRFSAERTGGSVSTLTIQRTQQEDSAVYLCASSPLRGPNQPQHFGDGTRLSIL.

This chain links TRBV12-5 with TRBJ2-5, with TRBD1 as a possible D gene (6 bases). CDR1 is LGHNT and CDR2 is FRNRAP in the germline V gene. The CDR3 covers 15 residues. Trimming left V 3 bases short and J 2 bases short, with 13 bases between. The CDR3 DNA reads as TGTGCTAGTGGTTTTGAAGCTCAGGGGCAAGAGACCCAGTACTTC. Translating gives CASGFEAQGQETQYF. The whole variable domain, remainder taken from reference TRBV12-5 and TRBJ2-5, is DARVTQTPRHKVTEMGQEVTMRCQPILGHNTVFWYRQTMMQGLELLAYFRNRAPLDDSGMPKDRFSAEMPDATLATLKIQPSEPRDSAVYFCASGFEAQGQETQYFGPGTRLLVL.

J is TRBJ2-3 and V is TRBV19; 9 bases fit TRBD2. The CDR3 spans 16 residues. The trim removed 5 bases at V and 0 bases at J, leaving 6 bases unmatched. Germline CDR1 and CDR2: LNHDA and SQIVND (reference sequence). DNA of the CDR3: TGTGCCAGTAGTCGAGGTAGCGGGGGCAGCACAGATACGCAGTATTTT. It translates to CASSRGSGGSTDTQYF.

This clone occurred many times. The V and J genes are TRBV4-2 and TRBJ2-1; tentative D call: TRBD2 (6 bases). Trimming removed 4 bases from V and 0 bases from J, with 10 bases in between. Germline lookup yields CDR1 LGHNA and CDR2 YNFKEQ. There are 15 residues in the CDR3. CDR3 DNA sequence: TGTGCCAGCAGCCCGGGACTTGCCTCCTACAATGAGCAGTTCTTC. It yields the protein CASSPGLASYNEQFF.

The chain employs TRBV4-1 and TRBJ2-3; the D gene is possibly TRBD2 (6 bases). Germline loops: CDR1 MGHRA, CDR2 YSYEKL. The CDR3 is made up of 17 amino acids. V was clipped by 2 bases and J by 1 base, with 16 bases between them. The CDR3 reads CASSQSRGGKGTDTQYF. The DNA for the CDR3 is TGCGCCAGCAGCCAAAGTAGAGGCGGGAAGGGCACAGATACGCAGTATTTT.

This clone appeared a few times. This chain links TRBV6-5 with TRBJ2-5; 8 nucleotides match TRBD1. Germline V gene sequence: CDR1 MNHEY, CDR2 SVGAGI. The CDR3 has 14 amino acids. J gave up 4 bases and V 9 bases, and 10 bases lay outside the gene matches. The CDR3 sequence is CASLGQGGAETQYF. The CDR3 coding sequence is TGTGCCAGTCTTGGACAGGGAGGCGCAGAGACCCAGTACTTC.

The chain uses TRBV5-4 and TRBJ2-2; 9 nucleotides match TRBD2. V gave up 0 bases and J gave up 4 bases; unmatched junction bases: 1. Germline values: CDR1 SGHNT, CDR2 YYREEE (reference sequence). This CDR3 spans 15 amino acids. The CDR3 DNA reads TGTGCCAGCAGCTTGGAGGGACTAGCCACCGGGGAGCTGTTTTTT. Translated: CASSLEGLATGELFF.